This T cell receptor beta chain was found in a study of spatial heterogeneity in lung cancer. Study-wide points: It was found that expanded intratumoral alpha and beta TCR counts tracked tumor mutation counts.

Germline assignment: CDR1 SQVTM and CDR2 ANQGSEA. The V end was cut by 6 bases, the J end by 1 base, with 10 bases between. CDR3 length equals 13 residues. This clonotype has a count of ten or more. The antigen is unknown. This beta chain is off target for a library built for alpha chains, so its abundance means little. TCRdb re-analysed the 5' RACE reads in MiXCR, keeping a single row per CDR3 protein. The repertoire holds about 11,000 distinct CDR3 sequences, about 5% seen once, with 12% in the top ten. Time point denoted: sample taken at primary tumor resection. This sequence was found in a male donor with early-stage non-small cell lung cancer. The chain links TRBV29-1 to TRBJ2-4; D may be TRBD2 (7 bases). This specimen was lung tumor tissue, taken at surgery. CDR3 coding DNA: TGCAGCGTAGAGGGGGGGGCCAAAAACATTCAGTACTTC. Translating gives CSVEGGAKNIQYF.